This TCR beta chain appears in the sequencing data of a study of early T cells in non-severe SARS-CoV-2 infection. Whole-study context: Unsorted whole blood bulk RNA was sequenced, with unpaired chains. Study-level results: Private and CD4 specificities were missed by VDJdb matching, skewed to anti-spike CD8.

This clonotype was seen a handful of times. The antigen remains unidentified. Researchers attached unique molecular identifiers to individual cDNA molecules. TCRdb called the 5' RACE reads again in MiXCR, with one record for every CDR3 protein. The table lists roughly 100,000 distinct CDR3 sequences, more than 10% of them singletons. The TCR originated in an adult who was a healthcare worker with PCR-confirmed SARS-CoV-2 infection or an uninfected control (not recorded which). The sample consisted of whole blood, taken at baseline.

Written as DNA, the CDR3 is TGTGCCATCAGTCCGGAGGCAACAGATACGCAGTATTTT. As protein: CAISPEATDTQYF. This chain uses TRBV10-3 with TRBJ2-3, with a weak D call TRBD2 (5 bases). V was clipped by 5 bases and J by 3 bases, with 9 bases between them. The CDR3 extends over 13 amino acids. Germline values: CDR1 ENHRY, CDR2 SYGVKD.